This is a list of T cell receptor beta chains from one sample in a study of cytomegalovirus exposure and HLA in healthy donors. Sequencing was performed with immunoSEQ multiplex PCR; in TCRdb, only in-frame clones are kept and a portion is missing. The top ten hold approximately 4.5% of the sample, which has over 150,000 clones, 80% seen once. Sequences were obtained from PBMCs. The receptor source for this set is a man aged 30 to 39 in good health and CMV-seronegative. CDR3s include the opening cysteine and the closing phenylalanine or tryptophan. D genes are given only for firm matches. Rows give clone size only sometimes, using once, few, many, or a class for an expanded clone.

size	V	J	D	CDR3	DNA
few	TRBV29-1	TRBJ2-7	-	CSVEDRGGLPDYEQYF	TGCAGCGTTGAAGATAGGGGGGGGTTACCAGACTACGAGCAGTACTTC
-	TRBV29-1	TRBJ2-7	TRBD1	CSVGGQVNYEQYF	TGCAGCGTTGGGGGACAGGTTAACTACGAGCAGTACTTC
few	TRBV5-1	TRBJ2-1	TRBD2	CASSMGLAVYNEQFF	TGCGCCAGCTCTATGGGACTAGCGGTATACAATGAGCAGTTCTTC
few	TRBV11-3	TRBJ2-3	-	CASSLGRSTDTQYF	TGTGCCAGCAGCTTAGGGCGGTCCACAGATACGCAGTATTTT
-	TRBV5-3	TRBJ2-3	-	CARSLSSDTQYF	TGTGCCAGAAGCTTGTCGTCGGATACGCAGTATTTT
few	TRBV19	TRBJ2-2	TRBD1	CASSPTGGNTGELFF	TGTGCCAGTAGTCCTACAGGGGGAAACACCGGGGAGCTGTTTTTT
once	TRBV27	TRBJ2-1	TRBD2	CASSSGLAGGREQFF	TGTGCCAGCAGTTCCGGACTAGCGGGAGGCCGGGAGCAGTTCTTC
-	TRBV28	TRBJ1-2	TRBD1	CASSLLTGGAYGYTF	TGTGCCAGCAGTCTTCTTACAGGGGGGGCCTATGGCTACACCTTC
-	TRBV4-1	TRBJ1-3	-	CASSDFPGFWGNTIYF	TGCGCCAGCAGCGATTTTCCAGGGTTCTGGGGAAACACCATATATTTT
-	TRBV19	TRBJ2-7	-	CASSGRETGSYEQYF	TGTGCCAGTAGTGGTCGTGAGACAGGATCCTACGAGCAGTACTTC
-	TRBV28	TRBJ2-2	-	CASNQGGELFF	TGTGCCAGCAACCAGGGCGGGGAGCTGTTTTTT
-	TRBV5-1	TRBJ1-6	TRBD1	CASSFRTGDNSPLHF	TGCGCCAGCAGCTTTCGGACAGGAGATAATTCACCCCTCCACTTT
few	TRBV2	TRBJ2-1	-	CASSDQGRSEQFF	TGTGCCAGCAGTGACCAGGGTAGGAGTGAGCAGTTCTTC
-	TRBV7-9	TRBJ1-2	-	CASSSPDSNYGYTF	TGTGCCAGCAGCTCCCCGGACAGTAACTATGGCTACACCTTC
-	TRBV28	TRBJ2-7	-	CASSLNLGHYEQYF	TGTGCCAGCAGTTTAAATCTGGGACACTACGAGCAGTACTTC
-	TRBV27	TRBJ2-1	TRBD1	CASSPITGTGILYNEQFF	TGTGCCAGCAGCCCGATTACCGGGACAGGAATACTTTACAATGAGCAGTTCTTC
-	TRBV28	TRBJ2-1	-	CASSPPGPGSYNEQFF	TGTGCCAGCAGCCCCCCCGGACCCGGGAGCTACAATGAGCAGTTCTTC
-	TRBV9	TRBJ2-3	-	CASSVRVGGVGTQYF	TGTGCCAGCAGCGTCCGAGTGGGCGGGGTGGGTACGCAGTATTTT
-	TRBV28	TRBJ2-6	-	CASSLRQGRAGANVLTF	TGTGCCAGCAGTTTGCGGCAGGGCCGGGCTGGGGCCAACGTCCTGACTTTC
-	TRBV6-6	TRBJ1-3	-	CASSYSESSGNTIYF	TGTGCCAGCAGTTACTCAGAGAGCTCTGGAAACACCATATATTTT
-	TRBV28	TRBJ2-1	TRBD2	CASSPHILAGGFNEQFF	TGTGCCAGCAGTCCGCATATACTAGCGGGAGGTTTCAATGAGCAGTTCTTC
once	TRBV30	TRBJ1-4	-	CAWRVTGSHEKLFF	TGTGCCTGGAGAGTCACAGGGAGTCATGAAAAACTGTTTTTT
-	TRBV5-1	TRBJ2-1	TRBD2	CASSSSGRASEQFF	TGCGCCAGCAGCTCTAGCGGGAGGGCCTCCGAGCAGTTCTTC
-	TRBV11-2	TRBJ1-6	TRBD1	CASSLRGTGVNSPLHF	TGTGCCAGCAGCTTACGGGGGACAGGGGTGAATTCACCCCTCCACTTT
-	TRBV4-3	TRBJ2-3	TRBD1	CASSQDGGGQGADTQYF	TGCGCCAGCAGCCAAGATGGGGGAGGACAGGGGGCAGATACGCAGTATTTT
-	TRBV27	TRBJ2-1	-	CASILWSGLPYNEQFF	TGTGCCAGCATTTTGTGGTCAGGGTTACCCTACAATGAGCAGTTCTTC
-	TRBV5-6	TRBJ1-1	TRBD1	CASSLEDRANTEAFF	TGTGCCAGCAGCTTGGAGGACAGGGCAAACACTGAAGCTTTCTTT
-	TRBV4-1	TRBJ2-7	TRBD2	CASSQDLASGRYEQYF	TGCGCCAGCAGCCAAGATTTGGCTAGCGGGAGATACGAGCAGTACTTC
-	TRBV29-1	TRBJ2-5	-	CSATQQETQYF	TGCAGCGCAACACAGCAAGAGACCCAGTACTTC
-	TRBV6-6	TRBJ2-5	TRBD1	CASSRRTGDQETQYF	TGTGCCAGCAGTCGGCGGACAGGCGACCAAGAGACCCAGTACTTC
-	TRBV5-4	TRBJ2-3	-	CASTLSTRGTQYF	TGTGCCAGCACCCTATCGACCCGCGGTACGCAGTATTTT
-	TRBV5-6	TRBJ2-3	TRBD2	CASRAGGDTDTQYF	TGTGCCAGCAGAGCGGGAGGGGACACAGATACGCAGTATTTT
-	TRBV28	TRBJ2-7	-	CASGRFSYEQYF	TGTGCCAGCGGGCGCTTCTCCTACGAGCAGTACTTC
-	TRBV5-1	TRBJ2-5	-	CASSLLLDSPETQYF	TGCGCCAGCAGCCTCCTCTTGGACAGCCCGGAGACCCAGTACTTC
-	TRBV6-5	TRBJ2-2	TRBD2	CASSYSSGRIGELFF	TGTGCCAGCAGTTACTCTAGCGGGAGGATCGGGGAGCTGTTTTTT
-	TRBV28	TRBJ1-1	-	CASSGGPNGAEAFF	TGTGCCAGCAGCGGAGGACCGAATGGCGCTGAAGCTTTCTTT
once	TRBV29-1	TRBJ2-1	TRBD2	CSVEGPSGRYNEQFF	TGCAGCGTTGAAGGGCCTAGCGGGAGGTACAATGAGCAGTTCTTC
-	TRBV30	TRBJ2-7	TRBD1	CAWMDRDEQYF	TGTGCCTGGATGGACAGGGACGAGCAGTACTTC
-	TRBV28	TRBJ2-7	TRBD1	CASSPTGQGVYEQYF	TGTGCCAGCAGCCCTACGGGACAGGGCGTCTACGAGCAGTACTTC
-	TRBV6-6	TRBJ2-2	TRBD1	CASTIGQGSGELFF	TGTGCCAGCACCATAGGACAGGGCTCTGGGGAGCTGTTTTTT
-	TRBV4-3	TRBJ2-1	TRBD1	CASSFRTGNFYNEQFF	TGCGCCAGCAGCTTTCGGACAGGCAACTTTTACAATGAGCAGTTCTTC
-	TRBV19	TRBJ1-1	-	CASSESRNTEAFF	TGTGCCAGTAGCGAGAGTAGAAACACTGAAGCTTTCTTT
few	TRBV5-1	TRBJ2-1	-	CASSHLYNEQFF	TGCGCCAGCTCTCACCTATACAATGAGCAGTTCTTC
-	TRBV7-3	TRBJ1-4	TRBD1	CASSLNRGQVLFF	TGTGCCAGCAGCTTAAATCGCGGACAGGTGTTGTTTTTT
-	TRBV28	TRBJ1-3	TRBD1	CASRPGGSGNTIYF	TGTGCCAGCAGACCAGGGGGCTCTGGAAACACCATATATTTT
-	TRBV2	TRBJ1-1	-	CASSGGRNTEAFF	TGTGCCAGCAGCGGGGGAAGAAACACTGAAGCTTTCTTT
-	TRBV7-2	TRBJ2-2	-	CASTTQGSGELFF	TGTGCCAGCACCACACAGGGCTCCGGGGAGCTGTTTTTT
-	TRBV5-1	TRBJ1-3	-	CASSPDGTTTGNTIYF	TGCGCCAGCAGCCCCGACGGGACAACGACTGGAAACACCATATATTTT
-	TRBV19	TRBJ2-7	-	CASSTPADTNEQYF	TGTGCCAGTAGTACCCCCGCTGACACAAACGAGCAGTACTTC
-	TRBV5-1	TRBJ1-2	TRBD1	CASRPTSTRPGQLDSNYGYTF	TGCGCCAGCAGGCCCACCTCAACTCGCCCGGGACAGTTGGATTCTAACTATGGCTACACCTTC
-	TRBV28	TRBJ2-7	TRBD1	CASSLLTGQQQYF	TGTGCCAGCAGTTTATTAACGGGACAGCAGCAGTACTTC
once	TRBV7-9	TRBJ2-1	-	CASSLVREVNEQFF	TGTGCCAGCAGCTTAGTGCGAGAGGTCAATGAGCAGTTCTTC
few	TRBV10-3	TRBJ1-6	TRBD1	CAISESRTGNSPLHF	TGTGCCATCAGTGAGTCAAGGACAGGGAATTCACCCCTCCACTTT
few	TRBV5-1	TRBJ1-1	-	CASSLGHVLNTEAFF	TGCGCCAGCAGCTTGGGGCACGTCCTGAACACTGAAGCTTTCTTT
-	TRBV29-1	TRBJ1-1	-	CSVEGRGGYTEAFF	TGCAGCGTTGAGGGGAGGGGGGGCTACACTGAAGCTTTCTTT
-	TRBV27	TRBJ2-6	-	CASSSSPSGANVLTF	TGTGCCAGCAGTTCAAGCCCCTCTGGGGCCAACGTCCTGACTTTC
-	TRBV6-1	TRBJ1-2	-	CASSDSYHTF	TGTGCCAGCAGTGACTCTTATCACACCTTC
-	TRBV7-8	TRBJ2-7	TRBD1	CASSLPLGGGSYEQYF	TGTGCCAGCAGCTTACCTCTAGGGGGCGGGTCCTACGAGCAGTACTTC
-	TRBV6-9	TRBJ1-2	-	CASSYSDAAPRERYGYTF	TGTGCCAGCAGTTATTCGGATGCGGCCCCTAGGGAGAGGTATGGCTACACCTTC